This note documents a single TCR beta chain sequence. Its matching antigen is unknown. This entry belongs to a study of OX40 agonist ivuxolimab in advanced cancers. Across the study: Every 2 weeks, patients got intravenous ivuxolimab at one of six dose levels (0.01-10 mg/kg).

Overall study results and limits: Expanded clones were, on average, more numerous in CD8+ T cells than in CD4+. Clonal expansion by week 6 occurred in CD4+ and CD8+ blood T cells (at 0.1 to 3.0 mg/kg). The antigens recognized by the expanded peripheral T cells, that is their antigen specificity, were not determined.

Libraries were prepared by immunoSEQ multiplex PCR; TCRdb keeps only in-frame clonotypes and omits some of them. In the table there are some 70,000 clones, around 90% of which are singletons. This clonotype originated in an adult with an advanced solid tumor such as melanoma, head and neck, liver or kidney cancer. Sequencing used CD4+ or CD8+ T cells sorted from blood, obtained in a trial of the OX40 agonist ivuxolimab.

CDR3 protein: CAYREGRPSGANVLTF. The CDR3 DNA reads TGTGCGTACCGGGAGGGAAGACCTTCTGGGGCCAACGTCCTGACTTTC. This chain joins TRBV11-2 and TRBJ2-6; TRBD2 matches at 8 bases. The CDR3 is 16 residues long. Germline CDR1 SGHAT, CDR2 FQNNGV.